The 11 T cell receptor beta chains reported below all come from one sample, sequenced in a study of graft-versus-host responses after intestinal transplantation. Sequencing was performed with immunoSEQ multiplex PCR; in TCRdb, only in-frame clones are kept and a portion is missing. The table shows about 50,000 clones, with around 90% occurring only once. No antigen has been identified for these receptors. This specimen consisted of unstimulated CD4+ T cells sorted from spleen or lymph node cells, obtained before transplant. These receptor sequences come from a human donor who was the organ donor for an intestinal transplant.

V is TRBV28 and J is TRBJ2-2, with TRBD1 matching 7 bases. After removal of 1 base from V and 7 bases from J, the junction contained 12 bases not matched to a gene. The CDR3 spans 17 residues. Looked up from germline, CDR1 is MDHEN and CDR2 is SYDVKM. In DNA form, the CDR3 reads TGTGCCAGCAGTTTATCCAACCTTAAGGGGGCGATCGGGGAGCTGTTTTTT. This codes for CASSLSNLKGAIGELFF.

This clone was counted once. This chain uses TRBV2 with TRBJ2-1; TRBD2 matches 9 bases. V shed 5 bases and J 12 bases; nucleotides not matched to a gene: 5. CDR1 and CDR2 (germline): SNHLY, FYNNEI. CDR3 length: 12 amino acids. CDR3 protein: CASSNSGSSQFF. In DNA, the CDR3 is TGTGCCAGCAGTAATAGCGGGAGTTCGCAGTTCTTC.

The rearrangement joins TRBV5-6 to TRBJ2-3; TRBD2 matches at 10 bases. The V and J ends lost 0 bases and 1 base, in that order; junction bases with no gene match: 11. Germline CDR1 and CDR2: SGHDT and YYEEEE. This CDR3 contains 19 residues. CDR3 nucleotide sequence: TGTGCCAGCAGCTTGGCGGGACTAGCGACCCTCTTTCGCACAGATACGCAGTATTTT. Its translation is CASSLAGLATLFRTDTQYF.

This sequence joins TRBV18 and TRBJ2-7; D is perhaps TRBD1 or TRBD2 (5 bases each). CDR3 length: 17 amino acids. Germline V lookup: CDR1 KGHSH, CDR2 LQKENI. Trimming removed 6 bases from V and 2 bases from J, with 23 bases in between. CDR3 nucleotide sequence: TGTGCCAGCTCCCCCTCGCTGAGGCCTCTGGGGGCCTACGAGCAGTACTTC. It encodes CASSPSLRPLGAYEQYF.

This clone was detected only once. The chain carries TRBV7-9 and TRBJ2-1; 13 bases map to TRBD2. Germline V lookup: CDR1 SEHNR, CDR2 FQNEAQ (reference sequence). J lost 11 bases, V lost 4 bases, and 14 bases had no gene match. CDR3 length equals 17 residues. CDR3 loop: CASSSGGLAGVFSKQFF. The CDR3 DNA reads TGTGCCAGCAGCTCAGGAGGACTAGCGGGAGTATTTTCTAAGCAGTTCTTC.

This sequence joins TRBV11-2 and TRBJ2-3, with 11 bases aligning to TRBD2. With 3 bases clipped from V and 2 bases from J, the junction kept 4 bases outside the gene matches. Per the germline V gene, CDR1 is SGHAT and CDR2 is FQNNGV. The CDR3 has 16 residues. CDR3 in amino acids: CASSFGLAGFTDTQYF. For the CDR3, the DNA is TGTGCCAGCAGCTTCGGACTAGCGGGCTTCACAGATACGCAGTATTTT.

The chain carries TRBV27 and TRBJ2-5, with a tentative D call TRBD2 (5 bases). Trimming cost V 0 bases and J 5 bases, with 13 bases left between them. CDR1 MNHEY and CDR2 SMNVEV come from the germline V gene (reference sequence). This CDR3 has 15 residues. The DNA of the CDR3 is TGTGCCAGCAGTTTATCCCGGACGCGCGGGGAGACCCAGTACTTC. This sequence encodes CASSLSRTRGETQYF.

The V and J genes are TRBV29-1 and TRBJ2-5; a possible D gene is TRBD2 (5 bases). The CDR3 spans 10 residues. V lost 4 bases, J lost 5 bases, and 5 bases lay in between. In germline, CDR1 is SQVTM, CDR2 ANQGSEA. CDR3 bases: TGCAGCGTTGGGGAGGAGACCCAGTACTTC. Its translation is CSVGEETQYF.

The rearrangement joins TRBV7-2 to TRBJ2-3; weak D call: TRBD2 (6 bases). Germline values: CDR1 SGHTA, CDR2 FQGNSA. The CDR3 runs 14 residues. Trimming cost V 8 bases and J 6 bases, with 18 bases left between them. The CDR3 reads CASQRDFGGDTQYF. CDR3 coding DNA: TGTGCCAGCCAGAGGGACTTCGGTGGGGATACGCAGTATTTT.

The chain joins TRBV28 to TRBJ2-7; D might be TRBD1 (6 bases). V lost 3 bases and J lost 2, with 8 bases in between. Germline V gene data show CDR1 as MDHEN and CDR2 as SYDVKM. This CDR3 contains 13 residues. The CDR3 is CASSFSGAYEQYF. CDR3 DNA sequence: TGTGCCAGCAGTTTTTCAGGGGCCTACGAGCAGTACTTC.

J is TRBJ2-7 and V is TRBV5-1; 9 bases line up with TRBD2. From germline, CDR1 is SGHRS and CDR2 YFSETQ. After removal of 4 bases from V and 6 bases from J, the junction contained 11 bases not matched to a gene. This CDR3 is built from 15 residues. The CDR3 DNA reads as TGCGCCAGCAGCGCCAGTAGCGGGAGTTTTACCGAGCAGTACTTC. It is translated as CASSASSGSFTEQYF.